By its share, the clone carrying this T cell receptor beta chain is medium-sized. Stated time point: sample taken at primary tumor resection. The study sequenced unsorted whole RNA from tumor, nontumor lung or frozen PBMC. Samples were donated by 72 untreated early-stage non-small cell lung cancer patients. These data belong to a study of spatial heterogeneity in lung cancer. Each CDR3 protein is one row after TCRdb ran MiXCR on the 5' RACE reads. The table records 4,500 to 5,500 distinct CDR3 sequences, approximately 20% of them present only once. This specimen was normal lung tissue next to the tumor, taken at surgery. The source of this sequence is a male donor with early-stage non-small cell lung cancer.

The CDR3 reads CASSQDPGQPQHF. The CDR3 bases are TGCGCCAGCAGCCAAGATCCGGGTCAGCCCCAGCATTTT. The V call is TRBV4-3, the J call TRBJ1-5; D ambiguous. In germline, CDR1 is LGHNA, CDR2 YSLEER. V gave up 0 bases and J gave up 6 bases, with 6 bases separating them. This CDR3 spans 13 amino acids.